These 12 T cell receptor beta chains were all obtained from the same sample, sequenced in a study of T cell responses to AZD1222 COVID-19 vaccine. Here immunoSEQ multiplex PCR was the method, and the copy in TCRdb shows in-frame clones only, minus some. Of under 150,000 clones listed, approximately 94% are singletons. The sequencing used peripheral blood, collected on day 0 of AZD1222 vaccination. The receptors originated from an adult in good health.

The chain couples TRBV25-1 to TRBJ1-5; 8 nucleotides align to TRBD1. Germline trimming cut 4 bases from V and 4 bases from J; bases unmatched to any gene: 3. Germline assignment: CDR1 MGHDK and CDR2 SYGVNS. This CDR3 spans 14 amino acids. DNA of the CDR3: TGTGCCAGCAGTGGGACAGGGAGTAATCAGCCCCAGCATTTT. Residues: CASSGTGSNQPQHF.

The CDR3 region is CASGLFSGIEAFF. For the CDR3, the DNA is TGTGCTAGTGGTTTGTTTTCAGGCATAGAAGCTTTCTTT. J is TRBJ1-1 and V is TRBV12-5; no clear D. Germline assignment: CDR1 LGHNT and CDR2 FRNRAP. This CDR3 is built from 13 residues. V was clipped by 2 bases and J by 8 bases, with 12 bases between them.

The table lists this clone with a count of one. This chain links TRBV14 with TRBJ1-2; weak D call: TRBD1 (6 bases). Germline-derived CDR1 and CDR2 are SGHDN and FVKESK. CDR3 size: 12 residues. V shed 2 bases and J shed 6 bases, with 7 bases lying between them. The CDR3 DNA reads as TGTGCCAGCAGCCAACAGGGGCATGGCTACACCTTC. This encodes CASSQQGHGYTF.

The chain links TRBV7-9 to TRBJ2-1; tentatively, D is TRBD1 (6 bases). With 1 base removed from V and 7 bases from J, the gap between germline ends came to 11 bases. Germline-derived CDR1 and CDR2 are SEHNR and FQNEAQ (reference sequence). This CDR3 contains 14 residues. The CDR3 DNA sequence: TGTGCCAGCAGCTTAGGCGGTAGGGGGAATGAGCAGTTCTTC. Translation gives CASSLGGRGNEQFF.

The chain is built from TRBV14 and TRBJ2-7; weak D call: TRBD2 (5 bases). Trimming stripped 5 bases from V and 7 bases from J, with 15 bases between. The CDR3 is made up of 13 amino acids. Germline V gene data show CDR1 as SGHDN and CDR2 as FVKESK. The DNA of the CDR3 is TGTGCCAGCAGCTTCGACCTAGCCCTGGAGCAGTACTTC. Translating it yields CASSFDLALEQYF.

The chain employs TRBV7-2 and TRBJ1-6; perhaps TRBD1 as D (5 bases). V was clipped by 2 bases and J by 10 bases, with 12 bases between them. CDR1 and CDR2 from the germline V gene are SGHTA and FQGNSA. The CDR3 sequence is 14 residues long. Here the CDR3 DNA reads TGTGCCAGCAGCTTATACCAGGGAGGCTCACCCCTCCACTTT. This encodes CASSLYQGGSPLHF.

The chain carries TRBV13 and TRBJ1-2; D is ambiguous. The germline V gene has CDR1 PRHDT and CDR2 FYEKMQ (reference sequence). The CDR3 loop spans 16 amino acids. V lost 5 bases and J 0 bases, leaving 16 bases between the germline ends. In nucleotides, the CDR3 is TGTGCCAGCAGCCATTTAACTCGCGGATCTAACTATGGCTACACCTTC. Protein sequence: CASSHLTRGSNYGYTF.

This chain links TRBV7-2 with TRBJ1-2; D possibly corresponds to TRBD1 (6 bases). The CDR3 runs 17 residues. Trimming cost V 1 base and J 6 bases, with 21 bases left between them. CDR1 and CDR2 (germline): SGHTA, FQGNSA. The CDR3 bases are TGTGCCAGCAGCTTAGAGAGCCCCTACAGGGCCCAGCATGGCTACACCTTC. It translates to CASSLESPYRAQHGYTF. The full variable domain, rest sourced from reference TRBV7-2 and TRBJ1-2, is GAGVSQSPSNKVTEKGKDVELRCDPISGHTALYWYRQSLGQGLEFLIYFQGNSAPDKSGLPSDRFSAERTGGSVSTLTIQRTQQEDSAVYLCASSLESPYRAQHGYTFGSGTRLTVV.

The CDR3 DNA reads as TGTGCCAGCAGCCTTCACTGGTCGAGCTCCTACGAGCAGTACTTC. Residues: CASSLHWSSSYEQYF. This rearrangement joins TRBV9 to TRBJ2-7, with unresolved D. V was clipped by 4 bases and J by 0 bases, with 14 bases between them. Germline lookup yields CDR1 SGDLS and CDR2 YYNGEE. CDR3 length: 15 residues.

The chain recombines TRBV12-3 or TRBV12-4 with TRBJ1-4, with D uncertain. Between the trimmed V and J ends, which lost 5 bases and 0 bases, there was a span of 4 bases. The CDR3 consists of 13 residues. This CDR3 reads CASSDATNEKLFF. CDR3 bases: TGTGCCAGCAGTGATGCAACTAATGAAAAACTGTTTTTT.

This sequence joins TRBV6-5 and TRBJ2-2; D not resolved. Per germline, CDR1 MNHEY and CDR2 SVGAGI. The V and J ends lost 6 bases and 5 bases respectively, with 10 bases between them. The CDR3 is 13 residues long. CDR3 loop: CASRLTETGELFF. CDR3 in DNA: TGTGCCAGCAGACTCACAGAGACCGGGGAGCTGTTTTTT.

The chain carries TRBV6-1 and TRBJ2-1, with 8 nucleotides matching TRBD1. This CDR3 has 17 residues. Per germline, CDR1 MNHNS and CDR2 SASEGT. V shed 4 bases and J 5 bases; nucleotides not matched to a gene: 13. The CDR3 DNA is TGTGCCAGCAGTGCAAAACAAGGGACAGGCTCTAACAATGAGCAGTTCTTC. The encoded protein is CASSAKQGTGSNNEQFF.